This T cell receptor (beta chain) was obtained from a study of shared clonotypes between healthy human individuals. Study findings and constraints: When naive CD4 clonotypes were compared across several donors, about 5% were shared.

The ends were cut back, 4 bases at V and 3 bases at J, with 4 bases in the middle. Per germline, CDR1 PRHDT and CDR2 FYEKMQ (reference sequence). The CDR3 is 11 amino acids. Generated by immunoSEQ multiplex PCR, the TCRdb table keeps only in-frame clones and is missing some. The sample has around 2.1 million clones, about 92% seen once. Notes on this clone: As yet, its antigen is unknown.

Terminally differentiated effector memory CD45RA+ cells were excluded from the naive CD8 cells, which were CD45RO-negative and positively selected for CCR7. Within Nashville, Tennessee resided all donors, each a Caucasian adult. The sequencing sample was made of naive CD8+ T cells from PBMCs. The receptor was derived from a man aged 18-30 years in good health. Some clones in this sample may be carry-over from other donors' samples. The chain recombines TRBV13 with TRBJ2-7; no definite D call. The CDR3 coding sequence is TGTGCCAGCAGCTACAACTACGAGCAGTACTTC. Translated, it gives CASSYNYEQYF.